A single sample is the source of the 8 T cell receptor beta chains below, sequenced in a study of T cells after yellow fever vaccination. TCRdb re-called the 5' RACE reads with MiXCR, one entry per CDR3 protein. The top ten hold approximately 15% of the sample, which has about 330,000 distinct CDR3 sequences, roughly 8% seen once. Sample: PBMCs, taken roughly 46 days after the first yellow fever vaccination. The origin of the receptors is a man aged 18 to 30 who received the YFV17D yellow fever vaccine.

The V call is TRBV5-1, the J call TRBJ2-5, with TRBD2 identical over 9 bases. The CDR3 runs to 16 residues. The ends lost 1 base at V and 1 base at J; junction bases unmatched: 5. In germline, CDR1 is SGHRS, CDR2 YFSETQ. The DNA for the CDR3 is TGCGCCAGCAGCTTGAGGCTAGCGGGGTCCCAAGAGACCCAGTACTTC. This translates into CASSLRLAGSQETQYF.

This clonotype was seen a handful of times. The chain couples TRBV20-1 to TRBJ2-1; D is undetermined. Germline CDR1 is DFQATT and CDR2 is SNEGSKA (reference sequence). The length of the CDR3 is 15 residues. V was trimmed by 3 bases and J by 0 bases, leaving 12 bases between them. CDR3 in DNA: TGCAGTGCTAGTGAGATTTCCAGCTCCTACAATGAGCAGTTCTTC. Encoded protein: CSASEISSSYNEQFF.

This chain links TRBV2 with TRBJ2-1; D not resolved. V was pared by 7 bases and J by 0 bases, with 10 bases between. This CDR3 comprises 14 residues. Germline CDR1 is SNHLY and CDR2 is FYNNEI. This CDR3 is CASNPYSSYNEQFF. CDR3 sequence (DNA): TGTGCCAGCAATCCATACAGCTCCTACAATGAGCAGTTCTTC.

This rearrangement joins TRBV7-2 to TRBJ2-3, with a weak D call TRBD1 (5 bases). Germline V gene data show CDR1 as SGHTA and CDR2 as FQGNSA. V gave up 7 bases and J gave up 6 bases, with 20 bases separating them. This CDR3 contains 15 residues. The DNA of the CDR3 is TGTGCCAGCACCCAAAACGCTGGGGCTAGGGATACGCAGTATTTT. Translating gives CASTQNAGARDTQYF.

This clonotype has a handful of counts. The chain has TRBV12-3 or TRBV12-4 and TRBJ2-2; possibly TRBD1 for D (6 bases). This CDR3 has 14 amino acids. Deletions cut 3 bases from V and 7 bases from J, with 12 bases between. CDR3: CASSLNRAVGELFF. The CDR3, as DNA: TGTGCCAGCAGTTTGAACAGGGCCGTCGGGGAGCTGTTTTTT.

CDR3 protein: CASSQDSSANEKLFF. The CDR3 DNA reads as TGCGCCAGCAGCCAAGATTCGTCCGCTAATGAAAAACTGTTTTTT. The genes are TRBV4-3 and TRBJ1-4; D gene uncertain. There are 15 residues in the CDR3. The germline CDR1 and CDR2 sequences are LGHNA and YSLEER. The V end lost 0 bases, the J end lost 3 bases, and 8 bases lay between the germline ends.

The chain carries TRBV27 and TRBJ1-1; TRBD1 is a possible D gene (5 bases). Trimming cost V 2 bases and J 1 base, with 11 bases left between them. The CDR3 runs to 15 residues. CDR1 and CDR2 (germline): MNHEY, SMNVEV (reference sequence). CDR3: CASSLGAVGNTEAFF. CDR3 coding DNA: TGTGCCAGCAGTTTAGGGGCGGTGGGGAACACTGAAGCTTTCTTT.

The chain couples TRBV4-2 to TRBJ2-7, with D tentatively TRBD2 (6 bases). The V gene's germline CDR1 is LGHNA and CDR2 YNFKEQ. The CDR3 is made up of 12 amino acids. V lost 8 bases, J lost 3 bases, and 11 bases lay in between. For the CDR3, the DNA is TGTGCCAGCGGGCCCGGGGGCTACGAGCAGTACTTC. The encoded protein is CASGPGGYEQYF.